This TCR beta chain was captured in a study of neurological immune-mediated disorders. General observations from the study: Multiple sclerosis patients had less TCR clonal expansion than even healthy controls, unlike HTLV-1-associated myelopathy. CDR3 amino acid sequences found in expanded clones were never shared across subjects, suggesting private repertoires in all groups.

As for this clonotype: Antigen specificity is unknown. A much larger clone lies one base from this, so it may be a read error.

A 10-nucleotide random UMI tagged transcripts in template-switch 5'RACE cDNA synthesis. TCRdb reprocessed the 5' RACE reads via MiXCR and lists one record per CDR3 protein. The repertoire holds tens of thousands of distinct CDR3 sequences, with about 13% as singletons. The time point was: technical triplicate 1. Sorted libraries were derived from about a million CD4+ or CD8+ T cells. The specimen was CD4+ T cells from blood. The receptor's source is a female donor with HTLV-1-associated myelopathy (HAM/TSP).

CDR3 residues: CASSPTPGDNAYGYTF. The CDR3 nucleotides are TGTGCCAGCTCACCCACCCCCGGGGACAACGCCTATGGCTACACCTTC. This chain joins TRBV18 and TRBJ1-2; D might be TRBD1 (6 bases). Trimming removed 3 bases from V and 4 bases from J, with 18 bases in between. Germline-derived CDR1 and CDR2 are KGHSH and LQKENI. The CDR3 consists of 16 residues. Based on the CDR3 plus reference TRBV18 and TRBJ1-2, the full variable domain is NAGVMQNPRHLVRRRGQEARLRCSPMKGHSHVYWYRQLPEEGLKFMVYLQKENIIDESGMPKERFSAEFPKEGPSILRIQQVVRGDSAAYFCASSPTPGDNAYGYTFGSGTRLTVV.